The rows below give T cell receptor beta chains drawn from one sample of a study of T cell changes during pregnancy in multiple sclerosis. The repertoire was sequenced with immunoSEQ multiplex PCR; TCRdb's copy has only in-frame clones and lacks some. Here the sample spans tens of thousands of clones, approximately 95% being singletons. The input for sequencing was peripheral blood, taken in the first trimester of pregnancy. The receptors were gathered from a female donor with multiple sclerosis, enrolled in a pregnancy study. The CDR3 runs from the conserved cysteine through the conserved F or W. A D gene is named only where the DNA matches it firmly. Expanded clones are given a class, and other clones once, few, many or no size at all.

TRBJ2-6	TRBV27	-	-	TGTGCCAGCAGTTTAGCGACAGGTTTGTCTGGGGCCAACGTCCTGACTTTC	CASSLATGLSGANVLTF
TRBJ2-7	TRBV7-6	-	TRBD2	TGTGCCAGCAGCACCTGGACTAGCGGGACCTACGAGCAGTACTTC	CASSTWTSGTYEQYF
TRBJ2-2	TRBV4-2	-	TRBD1	TGTGCCAGCAGCCAAGATGGGACAGAGAACACCGGGGAGCTGTTTTTT	CASSQDGTENTGELFF
TRBJ2-3	TRBV29-1	-	TRBD2	TGCAGCGTCCAAGCCCGACTAGCGGGAGTTACGGTATTCGCAGATACGCAGTATTTT	CSVQARLAGVTVFADTQYF
TRBJ2-1	TRBV19	-	-	TGTGCCAGTAGTCCGAGCGGTCCTGGGCAGTTCTTC	CASSPSGPGQFF
TRBJ2-7	TRBV19	-	TRBD1	TGTGCCAGTTCCATTCTCCCGGGACAGGGGGCGCGGGAGCAGTACTTC	CASSILPGQGAREQYF
TRBJ1-5	TRBV28	-	-	TGTGCCACCCTGGACAGCCACAATCAGCCCCAGCATTTT	CATLDSHNQPQHF
TRBJ1-2	TRBV5-1	-	TRBD1	TGCGCCAGCAGCCAGGGACAGCTATTTCCTTCTAACTATGGCTACACCTTC	CASSQGQLFPSNYGYTF
TRBJ1-2	TRBV5-1	-	-	TGCGCCAGCAGCCTACCCCCGTACGGCTACACCTTC	CASSLPPYGYTF
TRBJ1-2	TRBV19	-	-	TGTGCCAGTACCAATAGGGGCGGGGAGCCCTATGGCTACACCTTC	CASTNRGGEPYGYTF
TRBJ2-1	TRBV11-2	-	-	TGTGCCAGCAGCGAGTACAGGGTTGGCAATGAGCAGTTCTTC	CASSEYRVGNEQFF
TRBJ2-7	TRBV6-5	-	-	TGTGCCAGCAGCCCGGGAGACACGCTCTACGAGCAGTACTTC	CASSPGDTLYEQYF
TRBJ1-1	TRBV14	-	-	TGTGCCAGCAGCCAATCTCGTACGGTTGAAGCTTTCTTT	CASSQSRTVEAFF
TRBJ1-3	TRBV28	-	-	TGTGCCAGCAGCTCCGACATGTTGGACACCATATATTTT	CASSSDMLDTIYF
TRBJ2-3	TRBV4-2	-	TRBD2	TGTGCCAGCAGCCAAGCTCTACTAGCGGCTAGCACAGATACGCAGTATTTT	CASSQALLAASTDTQYF
TRBJ1-2	TRBV6-1	-	-	TGTGCCAGCACCTCAGGGGTAGAGTTATATGGCTACACCTTC	CASTSGVELYGYTF
TRBJ1-2	TRBV6-7	-	-	TGTGCCAGCAGTCACTACAGGGCGAGGGGATGGGGCTACACCTTC	CASSHYRARGWGYTF
TRBJ2-2	TRBV7-2	-	-	TGTGCCAGCAGCCCCTGGGGGGGGGCCACCGGGGAGCTGTTTTTT	CASSPWGGATGELFF
TRBJ1-4	TRBV25-1	-	-	TGTGCCAGCAGTCATGGTACAGGGTGGGATGAAAAACTGTTTTTT	CASSHGTGWDEKLFF
TRBJ1-2	TRBV5-1	few	-	TGCGCCAGCAGCGCACAGGGATCTAACTATGGCTACACCTTC	CASSAQGSNYGYTF
TRBJ2-5	TRBV7-3	once	-	TGTGCCAGCAGCTTAGGGGGGGCCGGGGAGACCCAGTACTTC	CASSLGGAGETQYF
TRBJ2-1	TRBV18	-	TRBD1	TGTGCCAGCTCACTCGGGACAGGAGCTTACAATGAGCAGTTCTTC	CASSLGTGAYNEQFF
TRBJ1-5	TRBV5-8	-	-	TGTGCCAGCAGCTTGGCCGTTGGGACACCCAACAATCAGCCCCAGCATTTT	CASSLAVGTPNNQPQHF
TRBJ1-5	TRBV30	few	TRBD1	TGTGCCTGGAGACAGGGGTTGAATCAGCCCCAGCATTTT	CAWRQGLNQPQHF
TRBJ2-3	TRBV25-1	-	-	TGTGCCAGCAGTGCCTCGGCGGGGGCAACGCAGTATTTT	CASSASAGATQYF
TRBJ1-5	TRBV23-1	-	-	TGCGCCAGCAGTCAATCGAAGTTCAGAGGTTGCAATCAGCCCCAGCATTTT	CASSQSKFRGCNQPQHF
TRBJ2-7	TRBV29-1	-	TRBD1	TGCAGCGTTGAAGGGACAGGGTTCTACGAGCAGTACTTC	CSVEGTGFYEQYF
TRBJ1-1	TRBV4-2	once	-	TGTGCCAGCAGCCAAGATAAACAGGCATGGACCCCTGAAGCTTTCTTT	CASSQDKQAWTPEAFF
TRBJ2-1	TRBV25-1	-	-	TGTGCCAGCAGTGACGCCCGGACTGGAAATGAGCAGTTCTTC	CASSDARTGNEQFF
TRBJ2-7	TRBV27	few	TRBD2	TGTGCCAGCAGTTACAGACTAGCGGGGGGCTACGAGCAGTACTTC	CASSYRLAGGYEQYF
TRBJ1-1	TRBV18	-	TRBD1	TGTGCCACGCTGTTGGAGACAGGGAGCACTGAAGCTTTCTTT	CATLLETGSTEAFF
TRBJ1-1	TRBV4-3	-	TRBD1	TGCGCCAGCAGCCTTCGGACAGGGATGAACACTGAAGCTTTCTTT	CASSLRTGMNTEAFF
TRBJ2-5	TRBV4-2	-	TRBD2	TGTGCCAGCAGCCAAGGGGCTAGCGGGGCGTACCAAGAGACCCAGTACTTC	CASSQGASGAYQETQYF
TRBJ1-3	TRBV18	-	-	TGTGCCAGCTCCTCCGGGACAACTGGAAACACCATATATTTT	CASSSGTTGNTIYF
TRBJ2-1	TRBV28	-	TRBD2	TGTGCCAGCAGTTGGGGACTAGCGGGAGTCGAGACCCCCTACAATGAGCAGTTCTTC	CASSWGLAGVETPYNEQFF
TRBJ2-7	TRBV9	-	TRBD2	TGTGCCAGCAGCGTAGAAGCGGGGAGACCCTACGAGCAGTACTTC	CASSVEAGRPYEQYF
TRBJ2-7	TRBV7-9	-	TRBD2	TGTGCCAGCAGCAGAGGGACTAGCGGTTCCAGCTCCTACGAGCAGTACTTC	CASSRGTSGSSSYEQYF
TRBJ2-3	TRBV14	-	-	TGTGCCAGCAGCCAAGGGGGCCCAGATACGCAGTATTTT	CASSQGGPDTQYF
TRBJ2-3	TRBV7-2	-	TRBD2	TGTGCCAGCAGTTCGGCTAGCGGGAGGGGGGCAGATACGCAGTATTTT	CASSSASGRGADTQYF
TRBJ1-4	TRBV14	-	TRBD1	TGTGCCAGCAGCCAGTCGCTCGACAGGGGGGAAAAACTGTTTTTT	CASSQSLDRGEKLFF
TRBJ2-5	TRBV6-1	once	TRBD1	TGTGCCAGCAGTGGTTGGACAGGGCAAGAGACCCAGTACTTC	CASSGWTGQETQYF
TRBJ1-5	TRBV5-1	-	TRBD1	TGCGCCAGCTCATTTCAGGGGGAGCGCAATCAGCCCCAGCATTTT	CASSFQGERNQPQHF
TRBJ1-1	TRBV18	-	-	TGTGCCAGCTCACTCGAGCGGAGCACTGAAGCTTTCTTT	CASSLERSTEAFF
TRBJ1-3	TRBV28	-	-	TGTGCCAGCAGTTTTTCGAGGTTTCCGGACACCATATATTTT	CASSFSRFPDTIYF
TRBJ2-5	TRBV7-9	-	-	TGTGCCAGCAGCTCGTATCGACAGGAGGCAGAGACCCAGTACTTC	CASSSYRQEAETQYF
TRBJ2-3	TRBV5-1	-	-	TGCGCCAGCAGCTTGGGGGGGGCGGGAGCGACAGATACGCAGTATTTT	CASSLGGAGATDTQYF
TRBJ1-1	TRBV27	-	-	TGTGCCAGCAGTTTATTTGGGCCGAACACTGAAGCTTTCTTT	CASSLFGPNTEAFF
TRBJ2-7	TRBV18	once	TRBD1	TGTGCCAGCTCAGCGACAGGGGGCAGGTACGAGCAGTACTTC	CASSATGGRYEQYF
TRBJ1-4	TRBV5-4	-	-	TGTGCCAGCAGCTTTTCAGGGGCAGGCGGAAAACTGTTTTTT	CASSFSGAGGKLFF
TRBJ2-1	TRBV20-1	-	-	TGCAGTGGGGCCCATGGGAATGAGCAGTTCTTC	CSGAHGNEQFF
TRBJ2-3	TRBV5-5	-	TRBD1	TGTGCCAGCAGCTCGCCCCTTACAGGGGACCATAGTAATACGCAGTATTTT	CASSSPLTGDHSNTQYF
TRBJ2-1	TRBV2	-	TRBD2	TGTGCCAGCAGTCCCGGGACTAGCGGATACAATGAGCAGTTCTTC	CASSPGTSGYNEQFF
TRBJ2-2	TRBV19	-	-	TGTGCCAGTAAACCCTTTGGTCGCGCCACCGGGGAGCTGTTTTTT	CASKPFGRATGELFF
TRBJ1-5	TRBV2	-	TRBD1	TGTGCCAGCAGTCAGGGACAGACAAGCAATCAGCCCCAGCATTTT	CASSQGQTSNQPQHF
TRBJ1-2	TRBV19	-	-	TGTGCCAGTAGTGAGGTCGGAGGTTTAGATGGCTACACCTTC	CASSEVGGLDGYTF
TRBJ2-1	TRBV7-7	-	TRBD1	TGTGCCAGCAGCCCGGACAGGGAGCCCTACAATGAGCAGTTCTTC	CASSPDREPYNEQFF
TRBJ2-2	TRBV9	-	-	TGTGCCAGCAGCCCCCCCGGGACTCGCGGCACCGGGGAGCTGTTTTTT	CASSPPGTRGTGELFF